A selection of T cell receptor beta chains follows, all from one sample in a study of naive and memory T cell subsets. TCRdb re-analysed the UMI-ligation and nested PCR reads in MiXCR, keeping a single row per CDR3 protein. The data contain under 150,000 distinct CDR3 sequences, approximately 15% of them singletons. Material: naive CD4+ T cells from blood. These receptors came from a human donor in good health. The CDR3 runs from the conserved cysteine through the conserved F or W. A D gene is named only where the DNA matches it firmly. Clone size is not always given. Where it is, it says once, few, many or a class for expanded clones.

d_call clone_size j_call v_call cdr3_aa cdr3_nt
NA NA TRBJ2-7 TRBV18 CASSPRSRGAYEQYF TGTGCCAGCTCACCTCGTAGCAGGGGGGCCTACGAGCAGTACTTC
TRBD1 few TRBJ1-5 TRBV30 CAWARDRTQPQHF TGTGCCTGGGCCCGGGACAGAACTCAGCCCCAGCATTTT
NA NA TRBJ2-2 TRBV7-2 CASSLIVLTGELFF TGTGCCAGCAGCTTAATTGTCCTTACCGGGGAGCTGTTTTTT
NA NA TRBJ1-2 TRBV14 CASSRMGLYGYTF TGTGCCAGCAGTCGAATGGGACTCTATGGCTACACCTTC
NA NA TRBJ2-2 TRBV10-2 CASSETFGELFF TGCGCCAGCAGTGAAACCTTCGGGGAGCTGTTTTTT
NA NA TRBJ1-2 TRBV7-8 CASSRTGVYGYTF TGTGCCAGCAGTAGAACCGGGGTCTATGGCTACACCTTC
NA NA TRBJ2-3 TRBV10-3 CAISEQSLGACPDTQYF TGTGCCATCAGTGAGCAATCTCTGGGGGCATGTCCGGATACGCAGTATTTT
NA few TRBJ2-3 TRBV12-3/TRBV12-4 CATATLTSTDTQYF TGTGCCACAGCAACGTTGACCAGCACAGATACGCAGTATTTT
NA NA TRBJ2-1 TRBV6-2/TRBV6-3 CASSSRGGSYNEQFF TGTGCCAGCAGTTCTAGAGGGGGCTCCTACAATGAGCAGTTCTTC
NA NA TRBJ2-7 TRBV25-1 CASSLTGIHEQYF TGTGCCAGCAGTCTAACAGGGATCCACGAGCAGTACTTC